Listed below are T cell receptor beta chains from one sample, sequenced in a study of cytotoxic CD8 clonotypes in ibrutinib-treated CLL. Profiled with immunoSEQ multiplex PCR; TCRdb holds only in-frame clones, not every one. The table lists over 70,000 clones, 86% of them singletons. The sequences come from PBMCs, collected before ibrutinib treatment. These receptors were taken from a human donor with chronic lymphocytic leukemia. CDR3s include the opening cysteine and the closing phenylalanine or tryptophan. D genes are given only for firm matches. Clone sizes are given selectively: once, few, many, or a class where the clone is expanded.

v_gene,j_gene,abundance,d_gene,CDR3aa,CDR3nt
TRBV19,TRBJ1-1,-,TRBD1,CASRFRDRGLNMEAFF,TGTGCCAGTAGGTTCCGGGACAGGGGGCTTAATATGGAAGCTTTCTTT
TRBV19,TRBJ1-2,-,-,CASSIGGGAGDGYTF,TGTGCCAGTAGTATAGGGGGAGGGGCTGGAGATGGCTACACCTTC
TRBV5-4,TRBJ1-2,-,-,CASSLRREYGYTF,TGTGCCAGCAGCCTGAGGAGGGAGTATGGCTACACCTTC
TRBV20-1,TRBJ2-1,once,-,CSRSSYNEQFF,TGCAGCAGGAGCTCCTACAATGAGCAGTTCTTC
TRBV28,TRBJ1-4,-,-,CASSLGREKLFF,TGTGCCAGCAGTTTGGGGCGGGAAAAACTGTTTTTT
TRBV9,TRBJ2-3,-,-,CASSVQELPADTQYF,TGTGCCAGCAGCGTCCAGGAACTCCCAGCAGATACGCAGTATTTT
TRBV5-1,TRBJ2-6,-,TRBD2,CASASLAGFSGANVLTF,TGCGCCAGCGCGTCCCTAGCGGGATTCTCTGGGGCCAACGTCCTGACTTTC
TRBV19,TRBJ2-1,-,-,CASSISSQSYNEQFF,TGTGCCAGTAGTATAAGCTCCCAAAGCTACAATGAGCAGTTCTTC
TRBV5-1,TRBJ1-5,-,-,CASSLTAGNNQPQHF,TGCGCCAGCAGCTTGACGGCAGGCAACAATCAGCCCCAGCATTTT
TRBV11-3,TRBJ2-5,-,-,CASSLEGRVGETQYF,TGTGCCAGCAGCTTAGAGGGCAGGGTAGGAGAGACCCAGTACTTC
TRBV27,TRBJ1-5,-,TRBD1,CASSLTGGRGQPQHF,TGTGCCAGCAGTCTAACAGGGGGTCGGGGTCAGCCCCAGCATTTT
TRBV4-1,TRBJ2-7,-,TRBD1,CASSQDGTGNSYEQYF,TGCGCCAGCAGCCAAGACGGGACAGGGAATTCCTACGAGCAGTACTTC
TRBV4-2,TRBJ2-1,-,TRBD2,CASTPLLPREGRYNEQFF,TGTGCCAGCACCCCATTACTCCCCCGGGAGGGCCGGTACAATGAGCAGTTCTTC
TRBV19,TRBJ1-2,-,-,CASSIRGGYYGYTF,TGTGCCAGTAGTATCCGGGGGGGCTACTATGGCTACACCTTC
TRBV29-1,TRBJ2-2,-,-,CSVVMANTGELFF,TGCAGCGTTGTAATGGCGAACACCGGGGAGCTGTTTTTT
TRBV9,TRBJ2-5,-,-,CASSETLAGYTQYF,TGTGCCAGCAGCGAGACTTTGGCAGGTTACACCCAGTACTTC
TRBV30,TRBJ1-3,-,-,CAWSGGGIPMSGNTIYF,TGTGCCTGGAGTGGGGGGGGAATCCCGATGTCTGGAAACACCATATATTTT
TRBV9,TRBJ2-3,-,-,CASSVQAAETDTQYF,TGTGCCAGCAGCGTACAGGCGGCAGAGACAGATACGCAGTATTTT
TRBV27,TRBJ1-5,-,-,CASSHIEGPQHF,TGTGCCAGCAGTCACATCGAGGGGCCCCAGCATTTT
TRBV30,TRBJ2-7,-,-,CAWSVDSFSEQYF,TGTGCCTGGAGTGTAGACTCCTTTAGCGAGCAGTACTTC
TRBV28,TRBJ2-1,-,TRBD2,CASSSPGLAGSSYNEQFF,TGTGCCAGCAGTTCACCGGGACTAGCGGGGAGCTCCTACAATGAGCAGTTCTTC
TRBV30,TRBJ2-5,-,TRBD2,CAWSITGTSGQETQYF,TGTGCCTGGAGTATAACCGGGACTAGCGGGCAAGAGACCCAGTACTTC
TRBV7-2,TRBJ2-1,-,-,CASSFDSTTTSEQFF,TGTGCCAGCAGCTTCGATAGTACTACAACGAGTGAGCAGTTCTTC
TRBV5-1,TRBJ1-3,-,-,CASSHNPENSGNTIYF,TGCGCCAGCTCCCACAATCCCGAGAACTCTGGAAACACCATATATTTT
TRBV2,TRBJ2-1,-,-,CATSDWGRTNEQFF,TGTGCCACTTCAGACTGGGGACGGACCAATGAGCAGTTCTTC
TRBV10-3,TRBJ2-7,-,TRBD1,CAIGRGLFTYEQYF,TGTGCCATTGGCAGGGGGCTTTTTACCTACGAGCAGTACTTC
TRBV19,TRBJ1-2,-,TRBD1,CASSLGQGAAGYTF,TGTGCCAGTAGTTTAGGACAGGGGGCAGCAGGCTACACCTTC
TRBV6-6,TRBJ2-5,-,-,CASSASPETQYF,TGTGCCAGCAGTGCTAGCCCAGAGACCCAGTACTTC
TRBV19,TRBJ2-7,-,-,CASSIEGGSTYEQYF,TGTGCCAGTAGTATAGAGGGGGGATCAACCTACGAGCAGTACTTC
TRBV6-1,TRBJ2-7,-,TRBD1,CASSEGTGGYEQYF,TGTGCCAGCAGTGAAGGGACAGGGGGGTACGAGCAGTACTTC
TRBV19,TRBJ2-7,-,-,CAPGSADYEQYF,TGTGCCCCCGGCAGTGCCGACTACGAGCAGTACTTC
TRBV23-1,TRBJ2-4,-,-,CASSPSDARSGIQTIQYF,TGCGCCAGCAGTCCATCGGACGCCCGATCGGGGATTCAAACCATTCAGTACTTC
TRBV2,TRBJ2-7,-,-,CASSDRTEYEQYF,TGTGCCAGCAGTGACAGGACTGAGTACGAGCAGTACTTC
TRBV28,TRBJ1-5,-,-,CASLEGGGHSNQPQHF,TGTGCCAGCTTAGAGGGAGGGGGGCATAGCAATCAGCCCCAGCATTTT
TRBV7-9,TRBJ1-2,-,-,CASSSDRQVFRDYTF,TGTGCCAGCAGCTCAGACCGACAGGTTTTTCGTGACTACACCTTC
TRBV29-1,TRBJ2-5,-,-,CSVSSAQTQYF,TGCAGCGTATCTAGCGCCCAGACCCAGTACTTC
TRBV7-3,TRBJ2-5,-,TRBD1,CASSLRVNGQGETQYF,TGTGCCAGCAGCTTAAGAGTCAACGGACAGGGTGAGACCCAGTACTTC
TRBV7-6,TRBJ1-3,-,-,CASSQDESGNTIYF,TGTGCCAGCAGCCAGGACGAGTCTGGAAACACCATATATTTT
TRBV28,TRBJ2-3,once,TRBD1,CASSPLQGQGATDTQYF,TGTGCCAGCAGTCCCCTTCAGGGACAGGGGGCAACGGATACGCAGTATTTT
TRBV7-3,TRBJ2-1,few,-,CASSLTVYNEQFF,TGTGCCAGCAGCTTGACAGTTTACAATGAGCAGTTCTTC
TRBV2,TRBJ2-7,-,-,CASKVLANSYEQYF,TGTGCCAGCAAAGTCTTGGCGAACTCCTACGAGCAGTACTTC
TRBV10-3,TRBJ2-5,-,TRBD2,CAISDNPAREQYF,TGTGCCATCAGTGACAACCCTGCGCGGGAGCAGTACTTC
TRBV6-4,TRBJ2-3,few,-,CASSTKREGPDTQYF,TGTGCCAGCAGTACGAAGCGAGAGGGCCCTGATACGCAGTATTTT
TRBV5-4,TRBJ1-4,-,TRBD1,CASSRWDRMNEKLFF,TGTGCCAGCAGCCGGTGGGACAGGATGAATGAAAAACTGTTTTTT
TRBV19,TRBJ2-2,-,TRBD2,CASSLRRTSGGHGELFF,TGTGCCAGTAGTCTCCGACGGACTAGCGGGGGACACGGGGAGCTGTTTTTT
TRBV7-8,TRBJ1-1,-,TRBD1,CASSLGTGWAGTEAFF,TGTGCCAGCAGCTTAGGGACAGGTTGGGCGGGCACTGAAGCTTTCTTT
TRBV11-3,TRBJ2-7,-,TRBD1,CASSLAGQGVLGQYF,TGTGCCAGCAGCTTAGCCGGACAGGGGGTACTGGGGCAGTACTTC
TRBV5-4,TRBJ2-7,-,-,CASSHSYEQYF,TGTGCCAGCAGTCACTCCTACGAGCAGTACTTC